Listed here is a single T cell receptor beta chain. What it binds is not known. In the original workflow: Filtering of immunoSEQ junctional sequences could not match full-length read filtering. The table came from immunoSEQ multiplex PCR; TCRdb's copy has only in-frame clones and leaves some out. The DNA gave D and trimming, while V, J and clone size come from that table. The data contain around 600,000 clones, roughly 98% of them singletons. The V and J ends lost 7 bases and 4 bases, in that order; junction bases with no gene match: 9. This CDR3 region has 14 residues. Germline V gene lookup returns CDR1 MDHEN and CDR2 SYDVKM. The sample belongs to a study of shared clonotypes between healthy human individuals. Study-wide findings and caveats: About 5% of naive CD4 clonotypes were common to several donors. Naive subsets, compared against memory subsets, generally had larger estimated richness values.

Selected positively for CCR7 and CD45RO-negative, naive CD8 cells excluded terminally differentiated effector memory CD45RA+ cells. The chain recombines TRBV28 with TRBJ2-7; 8 bases line up with TRBD1. Sequenced: naive CD8+ T cells sorted from blood. This sequence originates from a man aged 25 to 45 in good health. The CDR3 sequence: CASTTGGSRYEQYF. DNA for the CDR3: TGTGCCAGCACTACAGGGGGTAGCCGGTACGAGCAGTACTTC. The full variable domain, with the rest looked up from reference TRBV28 and TRBJ2-7, is DVKVTQSSRYLVKRTGEKVFLECVQDMDHENMFWYRQDPGLGLRLIYFSYDVKMKEKGDIPEGYSVSREKKERFSLILESASTNQTSMYLCASTTGGSRYEQYFGPGTRLTVT.